What follows is one T cell receptor (beta chain) and its context. Its target is unknown. This CDR3 contains 14 residues. CDR1 is MNHEY, CDR2 SMNVEV, per germline (reference sequence). The J segment lost 5 bases and the V segment lost 6 bases, leaving 6 bases of the junction unmatched. This sample stems from a study of PD-1 blockade in classical Hodgkin lymphoma. Study-level findings and limits: Only CD4+ TCR diversity, not CD8+, had risen significantly by C4D1.

The data were produced by immunoSEQ multiplex PCR, yet TCRdb's version contains in-frame clones alone and is incomplete. The data show roughly 92,000 clones, about nine tenths seen once. Following autologous stem cell transplantation, relapse occurred in every patient, and exposure to brentuximab vedotin varied. The TCR comes from a human donor with classical Hodgkin lymphoma. This chain links TRBV27 with TRBJ2-1; 8 nucleotides match TRBD2. Sequenced here: peripheral blood mononuclear cells (PBMCs), sampled at baseline. Here the CDR3 DNA reads TGTGCCAGCAGAAGGGCGGGAGGAAACAATGAGCAGTTCTTC. This codes for CASRRAGGNNEQFF.